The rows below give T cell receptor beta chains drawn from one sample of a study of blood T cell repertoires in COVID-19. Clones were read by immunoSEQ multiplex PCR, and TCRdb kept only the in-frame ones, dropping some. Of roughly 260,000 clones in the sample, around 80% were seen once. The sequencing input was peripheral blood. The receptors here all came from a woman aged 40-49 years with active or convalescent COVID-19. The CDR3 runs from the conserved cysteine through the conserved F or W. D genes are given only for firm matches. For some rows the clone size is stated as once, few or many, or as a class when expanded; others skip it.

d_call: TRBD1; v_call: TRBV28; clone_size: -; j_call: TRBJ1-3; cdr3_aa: CASSFRMTGNIYGNTIYF; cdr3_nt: TGTGCCAGCAGTTTCAGGATGACAGGGAACATCTACGGAAACACCATATATTTT
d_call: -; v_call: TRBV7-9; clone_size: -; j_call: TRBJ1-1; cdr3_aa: CASSLSGNTEAFF; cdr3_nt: TGTGCCAGCAGCTTATCGGGGAACACTGAAGCTTTCTTT
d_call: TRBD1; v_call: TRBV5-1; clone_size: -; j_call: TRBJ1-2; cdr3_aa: CASSSNVGTEDGYTF; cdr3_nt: TGCGCCAGCAGCTCAAACGTAGGGACAGAGGATGGCTACACCTTC
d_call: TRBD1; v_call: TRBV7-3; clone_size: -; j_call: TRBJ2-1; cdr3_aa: CASSRQGPHNEQFF; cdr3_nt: TGTGCCAGCAGCCGACAGGGGCCCCACAATGAGCAGTTCTTC
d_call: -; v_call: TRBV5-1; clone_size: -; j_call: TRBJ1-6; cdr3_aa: CASSLGSGYNSPLHF; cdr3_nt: TGCGCCAGCAGCTTGGGGAGTGGGTACAATTCACCCCTCCACTTT
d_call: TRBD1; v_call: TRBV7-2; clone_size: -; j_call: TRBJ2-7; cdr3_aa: CASSLRRDSNYEQYF; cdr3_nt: TGTGCCAGCAGCTTACGCCGGGACAGTAACTACGAGCAGTACTTC
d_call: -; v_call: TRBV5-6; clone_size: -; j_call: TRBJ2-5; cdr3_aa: CASSSTGLGETQYF; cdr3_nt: TGTGCCAGCAGCTCCACAGGGTTAGGGGAGACCCAGTACTTC
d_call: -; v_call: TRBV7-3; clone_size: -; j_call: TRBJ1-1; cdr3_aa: CASSPQGTNTEAFF; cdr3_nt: TGTGCCAGCAGCCCTCAGGGAACTAACACTGAAGCTTTCTTT
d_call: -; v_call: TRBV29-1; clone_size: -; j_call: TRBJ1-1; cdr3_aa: CSVGHEPNTEAFF; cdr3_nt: TGCAGCGTTGGACACGAACCGAACACTGAAGCTTTCTTT
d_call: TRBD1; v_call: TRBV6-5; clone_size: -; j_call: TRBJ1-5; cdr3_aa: CASRTGDQPQHF; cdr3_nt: TGTGCCAGCAGAACAGGGGATCAGCCCCAGCATTTT
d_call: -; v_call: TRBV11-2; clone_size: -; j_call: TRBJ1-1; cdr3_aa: CASSLDQGPEAFF; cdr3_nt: TGTGCCAGCAGCTTAGATCAGGGTCCTGAAGCTTTCTTT
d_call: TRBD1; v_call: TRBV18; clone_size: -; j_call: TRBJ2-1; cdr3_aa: CASSRETSGTGGNEQFF; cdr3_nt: TGTGCCAGCTCACGAGAGACTTCCGGGACAGGGGGTAATGAGCAGTTCTTC
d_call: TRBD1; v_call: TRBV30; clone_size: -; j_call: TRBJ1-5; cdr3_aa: CAWSVRGQGFGNQPQHF; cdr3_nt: TGTGCCTGGAGTGTAAGGGGACAGGGATTTGGCAATCAGCCCCAGCATTTT
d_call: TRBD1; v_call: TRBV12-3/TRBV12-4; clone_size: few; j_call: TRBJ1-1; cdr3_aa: CASRSGGTEAFF; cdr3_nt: TGTGCCAGCAGATCAGGGGGTACTGAAGCTTTCTTT
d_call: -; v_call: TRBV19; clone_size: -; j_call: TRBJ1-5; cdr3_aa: CASNVIGSNQPQHF; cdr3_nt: TGTGCCAGTAATGTTATCGGTAGCAATCAGCCCCAGCATTTT
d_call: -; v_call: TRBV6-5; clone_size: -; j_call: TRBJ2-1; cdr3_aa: CASSSGYVPYNEQFF; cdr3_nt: TGTGCCAGCAGTTCAGGGTACGTCCCCTACAATGAGCAGTTCTTC
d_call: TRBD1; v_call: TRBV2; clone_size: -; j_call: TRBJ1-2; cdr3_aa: CASSPPGGQGLGYTF; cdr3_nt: TGTGCCAGCAGCCCTCCCGGGGGACAGGGGCTTGGCTACACCTTC
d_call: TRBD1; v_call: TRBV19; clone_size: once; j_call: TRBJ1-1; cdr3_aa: CASNDRVGTEAFF; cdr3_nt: TGTGCCAGTAACGACAGGGTGGGGACTGAAGCTTTCTTT
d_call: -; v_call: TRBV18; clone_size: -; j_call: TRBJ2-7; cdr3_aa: CASSPSGAYEQYF; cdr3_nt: TGTGCCAGCTCACCCTCAGGGGCCTACGAGCAGTACTTC
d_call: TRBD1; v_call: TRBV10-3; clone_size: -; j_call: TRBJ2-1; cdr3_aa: CAISGGQAYNEQFF; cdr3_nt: TGTGCCATCAGTGGTGGACAGGCCTACAATGAGCAGTTCTTC
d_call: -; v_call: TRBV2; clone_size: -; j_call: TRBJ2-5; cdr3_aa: CASSLRLGETQYF; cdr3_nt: TGTGCCAGCAGCCTTAGACTGGGAGAGACCCAGTACTTC
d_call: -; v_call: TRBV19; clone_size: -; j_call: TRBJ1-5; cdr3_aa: CASSIAPTGAQPQHF; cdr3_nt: TGTGCCAGTAGTATAGCCCCGACAGGAGCTCAGCCCCAGCATTTT
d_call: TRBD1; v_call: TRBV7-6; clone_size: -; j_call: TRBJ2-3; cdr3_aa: CASSTRPGQGADTQYF; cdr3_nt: TGTGCCAGCAGCACGAGGCCGGGACAGGGAGCAGATACGCAGTATTTT
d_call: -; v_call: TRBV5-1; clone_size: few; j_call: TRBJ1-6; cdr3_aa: CASSLGTAYNSPLHF; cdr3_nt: TGCGCCAGCAGCTTGGGGACAGCCTATAATTCACCCCTCCACTTT
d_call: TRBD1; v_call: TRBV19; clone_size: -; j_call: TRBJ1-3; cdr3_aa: CASSDRARGNTIYF; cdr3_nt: TGTGCCAGTAGCGACAGGGCGAGAGGAAACACCATATATTTT
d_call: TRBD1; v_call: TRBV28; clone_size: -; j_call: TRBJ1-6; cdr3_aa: CASSFPDRGKDSPLHF; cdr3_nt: TGTGCCAGCAGTTTCCCGGACAGGGGGAAGGATTCACCCCTCCACTTT
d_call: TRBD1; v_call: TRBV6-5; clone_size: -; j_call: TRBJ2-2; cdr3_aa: CASSRTGGNGELFF; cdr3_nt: TGTGCCAGCAGTAGGACAGGGGGCAACGGGGAGCTGTTTTTT
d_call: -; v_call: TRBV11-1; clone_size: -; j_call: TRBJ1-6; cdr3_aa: CASSLAGDASPLHF; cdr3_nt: TGTGCCAGCAGCTTAGCAGGGGATGCTTCACCCCTCCACTTT
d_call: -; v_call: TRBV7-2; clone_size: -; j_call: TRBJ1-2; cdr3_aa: CASSLVLLGSYTF; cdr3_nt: TGTGCCAGCAGCTTAGTACTTCTCGGGAGCTACACCTTC
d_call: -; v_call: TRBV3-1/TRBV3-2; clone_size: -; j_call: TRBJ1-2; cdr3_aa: CASSQRGEGGYGYTF; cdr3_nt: TGTGCCAGCAGCCAAAGAGGGGAGGGCGGGTATGGCTACACCTTC
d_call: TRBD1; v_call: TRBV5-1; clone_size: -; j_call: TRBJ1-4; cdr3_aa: CASSLTTGVSEKLFF; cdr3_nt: TGCGCCAGCAGCTTGACGACAGGGGTATCTGAAAAACTGTTTTTT
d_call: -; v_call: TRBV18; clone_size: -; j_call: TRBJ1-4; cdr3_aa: CASSPVTVGLNEKLFF; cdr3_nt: TGTGCCAGCTCACCAGTAACCGTGGGGCTGAATGAAAAACTGTTTTTT
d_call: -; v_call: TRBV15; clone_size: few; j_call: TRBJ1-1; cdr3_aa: CATSATDIFEAFF; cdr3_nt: TGTGCCACCAGCGCGACGGACATCTTTGAAGCTTTCTTT
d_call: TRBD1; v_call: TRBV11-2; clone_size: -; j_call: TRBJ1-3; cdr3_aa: CASRRQGSSGNTIYF; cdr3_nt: TGTGCCAGCAGAAGACAGGGAAGCTCTGGAAACACCATATATTTT
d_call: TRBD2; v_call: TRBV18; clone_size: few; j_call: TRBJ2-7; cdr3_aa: CARLPAGGGYEQYF; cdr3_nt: TGTGCCCGCTTGCCGGCGGGGGGGGGCTACGAGCAGTACTTC
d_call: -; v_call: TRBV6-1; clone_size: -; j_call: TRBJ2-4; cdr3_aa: CASSGGTRENIQYF; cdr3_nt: TGTGCCAGCAGTGGGGGGACACGGGAAAACATTCAGTACTTC
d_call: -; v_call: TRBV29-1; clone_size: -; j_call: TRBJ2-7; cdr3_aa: CSVQDDYEQYF; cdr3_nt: TGCAGCGTTCAGGATGACTACGAGCAGTACTTC
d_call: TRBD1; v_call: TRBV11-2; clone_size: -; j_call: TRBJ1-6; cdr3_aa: CASRFGTGANSPLHF; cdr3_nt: TGTGCCAGCCGTTTTGGAACAGGGGCTAATTCACCCCTCCACTTT
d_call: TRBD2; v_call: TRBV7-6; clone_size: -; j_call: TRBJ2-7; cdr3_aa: CASSLASSGYEQYF; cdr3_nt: TGTGCCAGCAGCTTAGCGTCTAGCGGCTACGAGCAGTACTTC
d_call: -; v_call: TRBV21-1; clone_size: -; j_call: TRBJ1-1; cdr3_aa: CASRSRTGDTEAFF; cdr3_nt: TGTGCCAGCAGATCTAGGACAGGAGACACTGAAGCTTTCTTT
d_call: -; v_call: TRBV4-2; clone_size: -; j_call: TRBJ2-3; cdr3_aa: CASSQGSSQRGTDTQYF; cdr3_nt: TGTGCCAGCAGCCAAGGATCCAGTCAGCGAGGCACAGATACGCAGTATTTT
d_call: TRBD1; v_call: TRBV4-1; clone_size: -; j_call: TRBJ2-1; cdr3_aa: CASSQPTRDRGGEQFF; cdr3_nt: TGCGCCAGCAGCCAGCCGACCCGGGACAGGGGAGGTGAGCAGTTCTTC
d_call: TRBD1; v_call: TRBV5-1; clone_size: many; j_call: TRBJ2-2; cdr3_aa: CASSGPGQGAGGELFF; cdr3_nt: TGCGCCAGCAGCGGTCCGGGACAGGGGGCCGGCGGGGAGCTGTTTTTT
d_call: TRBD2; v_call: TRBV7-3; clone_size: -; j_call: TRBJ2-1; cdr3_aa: CASSRTSGGAYNEQFF; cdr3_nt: TGTGCCAGCAGCCGGACTAGCGGGGGGGCCTACAATGAGCAGTTCTTC
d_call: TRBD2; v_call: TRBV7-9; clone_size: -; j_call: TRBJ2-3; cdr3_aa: CASSFLAGGRRMQYF; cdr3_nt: TGTGCCAGCAGCTTTTTAGCGGGGGGCCGGAGAATGCAGTATTTT
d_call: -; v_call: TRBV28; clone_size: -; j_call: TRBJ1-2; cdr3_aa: CASSLLTAAYGYTF; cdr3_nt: TGTGCCAGCAGTTTATTGACTGCTGCCTATGGCTACACCTTC
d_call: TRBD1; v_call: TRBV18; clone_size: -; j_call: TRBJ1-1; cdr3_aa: CASSSDRGAFF; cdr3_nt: TGTGCCAGCTCATCGGACAGGGGTGCTTTCTTT
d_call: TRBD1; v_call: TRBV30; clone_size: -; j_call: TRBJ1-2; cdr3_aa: CAWSLRTGYYGYTF; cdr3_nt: TGTGCCTGGAGTCTTAGGACAGGGTATTATGGCTACACCTTC
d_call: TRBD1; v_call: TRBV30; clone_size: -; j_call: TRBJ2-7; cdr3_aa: CAWSDAWDSYEQYF; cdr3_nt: TGTGCCTGGAGCGATGCCTGGGACAGCTACGAGCAGTACTTC